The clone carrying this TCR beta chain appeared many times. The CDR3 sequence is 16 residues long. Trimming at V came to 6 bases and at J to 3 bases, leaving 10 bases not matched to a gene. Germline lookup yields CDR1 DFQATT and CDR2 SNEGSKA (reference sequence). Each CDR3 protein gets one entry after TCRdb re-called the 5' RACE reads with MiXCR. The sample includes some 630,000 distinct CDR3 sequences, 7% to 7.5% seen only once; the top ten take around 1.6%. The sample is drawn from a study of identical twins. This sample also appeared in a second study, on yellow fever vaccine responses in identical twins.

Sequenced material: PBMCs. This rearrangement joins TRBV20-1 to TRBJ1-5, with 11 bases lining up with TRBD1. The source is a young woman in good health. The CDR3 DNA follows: TGCAGTGCGGTTCCCGGGACAGGGGGTAACAATCAGCCCCAGCATTTT. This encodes CSAVPGTGGNNQPQHF.